This entry lists 21 T cell receptor beta chains sequenced from one sample in a study of blood T cell repertoires in COVID-19. TCRdb's table, derived via immunoSEQ multiplex PCR, lists solely in-frame clones and lacks some. The sample contains under 50,000 clones, roughly 90% of which appear only once. Sequences were obtained from peripheral blood. Every receptor here comes from a man between 65 and 79 years old with active COVID-19.

The chain has TRBV5-8 and TRBJ1-4; TRBD1 matches 9 bases. The germline CDR1 and CDR2 sequences are SGHTS and YDEGEE. Losses at the gene ends were 2 bases for V and 9 bases for J; bases not matched to a gene: 8. The CDR3 contains 15 residues. CDR3 loop: CASSLLGTGLKKLFF. CDR3 DNA: TGTGCCAGCAGCTTATTGGGGACAGGGTTGAAAAAACTGTTTTTT. The full variable domain, completed using reference TRBV5-8 and TRBJ1-4, is EAGVTQSPTHLIKTRGQQATLRCSPISGHTSVYWYQQALGLGLQFLLWYDEGEERNRGNFPPRFSGRQFPNYSSELNVNALELEDSALYLCASSLLGTGLKKLFFGSGTQLSVL.

The rearrangement uses TRBV6-5 and TRBJ2-1; D perhaps matches TRBD1 (6 bases). Germline V gives CDR1 MNHEY, CDR2 SVGAGI. This CDR3 comprises 15 residues. Trimming removed 7 bases from V and 0 bases from J, with 13 bases in between. Written as DNA, the CDR3 is TGTGCCAGCACCCTAGACAGGAGCTCCTACAATGAGCAGTTCTTC. Its protein product is CASTLDRSSYNEQFF.

The rearrangement uses TRBV7-8 and TRBJ2-3, with 12 bases aligning to TRBD2. Germline loops: CDR1 SGHVS, CDR2 FQNEAQ. This CDR3 is built from 20 residues. V shed 0 bases and J 2 bases; nucleotides not matched to a gene: 12. The CDR3 spells CASSLAVILAGGSLTDTQYF. The CDR3, as DNA: TGTGCCAGCAGCTTAGCGGTCATACTAGCGGGGGGTTCCCTCACAGATACGCAGTATTTT.

This clone was seen once. The V gene is TRBV3-1 (or the pseudogene TRBV3-2), the J gene TRBJ1-2, with 9 bases matching TRBD1. The germline V gene encodes CDR1 LGHDT and CDR2 YNNKEL (reference sequence). J was trimmed by 8 bases and V by 1 base; bases with no gene match: 8. The length of the CDR3 is 15 residues. The CDR3 loop reads CASSQVRTGTGGYTF. CDR3 bases: TGTGCCAGCAGCCAAGTCCGCACCGGGACAGGGGGCTACACCTTC.

This chain links TRBV24-1 with TRBJ2-7, with 12 bases aligning to TRBD2. From germline, CDR1 is KGHDR and CDR2 SFDVKD. The CDR3 runs to 15 residues. Trimming cost V 9 bases and J 6 bases; bases outside gene matches: 11. The CDR3 is CATPRLAGEVGEQYF. Written as DNA, the CDR3 is TGTGCCACCCCCCGACTAGCGGGAGAGGTGGGCGAGCAGTACTTC.

This chain uses TRBV7-6 with TRBJ2-2; 11 bases fit TRBD2. The CDR3 extends over 15 amino acids. Germline values: CDR1 SGHVS, CDR2 FNYEAQ. The J segment lost 6 bases and the V segment lost 3 bases, leaving 3 bases of the junction unmatched. CDR3 region: CASSFSGGGAGELFF. The CDR3 DNA follows: TGTGCCAGCAGCTTTAGCGGGGGGGGAGCCGGGGAGCTGTTTTTT.

CDR3 residues: CASSVRRDRVEDTQYF. In DNA, the CDR3 is TGTGCCAGCAGCGTAAGGAGGGACAGGGTGGAGGATACGCAGTATTTT. V gene TRBV9 combines with J gene TRBJ2-3, with 9 bases matching TRBD1. The J segment lost 6 bases and the V segment lost 1 base, leaving 9 bases of the junction unmatched. Germline V lookup: CDR1 SGDLS, CDR2 YYNGEE. The CDR3 sequence is 16 residues long.

DNA for the CDR3: TGCGCCAGCTCCCGGGACAGGGTTAACTATGGCTACACCTTC. This codes for CASSRDRVNYGYTF. The rearrangement links TRBV5-1 to TRBJ1-2; 9 nucleotides line up with TRBD1. V lost 7 bases, J lost 1 base, and 5 bases stayed unmatched. The germline V gene encodes CDR1 SGHRS and CDR2 YFSETQ. The CDR3 length is 14 residues. Looking up the rest from reference TRBV5-1 and TRBJ1-2 gives the full variable domain: KAGVTQTPRYLIKTRGQQVTLSCSPISGHRSVSWYQQTPGQGLQFLFEYFSETQRNKGNFPGRFSGRQFSNSRSEMNVSTLELGDSALYLCASSRDRVNYGYTFGSGTRLTVV.

This clone was detected once. The V call is TRBV9, the J call TRBJ2-2; 9 bases match TRBD1. Trimming at V came to 3 bases and at J to 4 bases, leaving 7 bases not matched to a gene. This CDR3 has 16 residues. Germline loops: CDR1 SGDLS, CDR2 YYNGEE. CDR3 sequence: CASSAQDRGGTGELFF. The CDR3 coding sequence is TGTGCCAGCAGCGCCCAGGACAGGGGTGGCACCGGGGAGCTGTTTTTT.

V gene TRBV4-1 combines with J gene TRBJ1-2, with TRBD1 identical over 8 bases. The J segment lost 7 bases and the V segment lost 1 base, leaving 5 bases of the junction unmatched. The CDR3 is 14 amino acids. CDR1 is MGHRA, CDR2 YSYEKL, per germline. The CDR3 region has the DNA TGCGCCAGCAGCCAAGCAGGGGGCCGTTCTGGCTACACCTTC. Protein product: CASSQAGGRSGYTF.

The rearrangement joins TRBV19 to TRBJ2-5, with TRBD1 identical over 7 bases. The CDR3 runs 13 residues. Germline loops: CDR1 LNHDA, CDR2 SQIVND (reference sequence). V shed 6 bases and J 5 bases; nucleotides not matched to a gene: 6. The CDR3 bases are TGTGCCAGTAGACACACAGGGGTGGAGACCCAGTACTTC. This sequence encodes CASRHTGVETQYF.

The rearrangement links TRBV10-2 to TRBJ1-1; 10 nucleotides align to TRBD1. Germline loops: CDR1 WSHSY, CDR2 SAAADI. The trim removed 4 bases at V and 5 bases at J, leaving 7 bases unmatched. The CDR3 is made up of 15 amino acids. The CDR3 region is CASSGTGTGETEAFF. Here the CDR3 DNA reads TGCGCCAGCAGTGGAACCGGGACAGGGGAAACTGAAGCTTTCTTT.

The chain employs TRBV12-3 or TRBV12-4 and TRBJ1-4; no clear D. V was pared by 3 bases and J by 5 bases, with 7 bases between. This CDR3 contains 13 residues. Here the CDR3 reads CASSFSLNEKLFF. The CDR3 coding sequence is TGTGCCAGCAGTTTTAGTCTAAATGAAAAACTGTTTTTT.

The rearrangement joins TRBV6-1 to TRBJ2-1, with D perhaps TRBD2 (6 bases). The CDR3 runs 15 residues. Germline V gene data show CDR1 as MNHNS and CDR2 as SASEGT. Trimming shortened V by 2 bases and J by 9 bases, and 17 bases separated the two germline ends. CDR3 nucleotides: TGTGCCAGCAGTGAATGGGGGGTGCTAATCGGTGAGCAGTTCTTC. Protein sequence: CASSEWGVLIGEQFF.

The chain carries TRBV18 and TRBJ1-5; D possibly corresponds to TRBD1 (5 bases). The V gene's germline CDR1 is KGHSH and CDR2 LQKENI. The CDR3 length is 14 residues. V was shortened by 6 bases and J by 6 bases, with 15 bases between the two germline ends. DNA for the CDR3: TGTGCCAGCTCCGGGGGGGGAGTTAGTCAGCCCCAGCATTTT. As protein: CASSGGGVSQPQHF. Full variable domain (outside the CDR3, taken from reference TRBV18 and TRBJ1-5): NAGVMQNPRHLVRRRGQEARLRCSPMKGHSHVYWYRQLPEEGLKFMVYLQKENIIDESGMPKERFSAEFPKEGPSILRIQQVVRGDSAAYFCASSGGGVSQPQHFGDGTRLSIL.

The rearrangement links TRBV9 to TRBJ2-3; 8 bases agree with TRBD2. Germline CDR1 SGDLS, CDR2 YYNGEE. The CDR3 has 16 residues. Germline trimming cut 4 bases from V and 3 bases from J; bases unmatched to any gene: 10. The CDR3 DNA follows: TGTGCCAGCAGCAAAAGCGGGAGAGAGCTAACAGATACGCAGTATTTT. Translation gives CASSKSGRELTDTQYF.

The genes are TRBV19 and TRBJ2-3, with 9 bases lining up with TRBD1. The V gene's germline CDR1 is LNHDA and CDR2 SQIVND (reference sequence). The length of the CDR3 is 16 residues. With 4 bases clipped from V and 2 bases from J, the junction kept 7 bases outside the gene matches. The CDR3 is CASSTQGAMATDTQYF. In DNA, the CDR3 is TGTGCCAGTAGTACACAGGGGGCGATGGCCACAGATACGCAGTATTTT.

The chain recombines TRBV4-3 with TRBJ2-3; 8 bases are shared with TRBD1. This CDR3 contains 17 residues. The germline V gene encodes CDR1 LGHNA and CDR2 YSLEER. J lost 1 base, V lost 0 bases, and 6 bases had no gene match. The CDR3 region has the DNA TGCGCCAGCAGCCAAGATGCTCCCAGGGGGCGCACAGATACGCAGTATTTT. Encoded protein: CASSQDAPRGRTDTQYF.

V and J are TRBV18 and TRBJ2-1; 9 bases fit TRBD2. CDR3 length: 14 amino acids. Germline values: CDR1 KGHSH, CDR2 LQKENI. V lost 3 bases, J lost 7 bases, and 4 bases stayed unmatched. The CDR3 loop reads CASSPLAGSNEQFF. Written as DNA, the CDR3 is TGTGCCAGCTCACCCCTAGCGGGATCAAATGAGCAGTTCTTC.

J is TRBJ2-3 and V is TRBV5-1; TRBD2 is a possible D gene (5 bases). Germline V lookup: CDR1 SGHRS, CDR2 YFSETQ. Trimming stripped 4 bases from V and 0 bases from J, with 15 bases between. The CDR3 covers 16 residues. The chain's CDR3 is CASSPYVRGSTDTQYF. For the CDR3, the DNA is TGCGCCAGCAGCCCCTACGTCCGGGGTAGCACAGATACGCAGTATTTT.

The V gene is TRBV18, the J gene TRBJ2-2; tentative D call: TRBD1 (6 bases). This CDR3 has 15 amino acids. Germline CDR1 is KGHSH and CDR2 is LQKENI. V gave up 6 bases and J gave up 0 bases, with 11 bases separating them. CDR3 region: CASSMGASNTGELFF. CDR3 nucleotides: TGTGCCAGCTCGATGGGGGCTTCGAACACCGGGGAGCTGTTTTTT.